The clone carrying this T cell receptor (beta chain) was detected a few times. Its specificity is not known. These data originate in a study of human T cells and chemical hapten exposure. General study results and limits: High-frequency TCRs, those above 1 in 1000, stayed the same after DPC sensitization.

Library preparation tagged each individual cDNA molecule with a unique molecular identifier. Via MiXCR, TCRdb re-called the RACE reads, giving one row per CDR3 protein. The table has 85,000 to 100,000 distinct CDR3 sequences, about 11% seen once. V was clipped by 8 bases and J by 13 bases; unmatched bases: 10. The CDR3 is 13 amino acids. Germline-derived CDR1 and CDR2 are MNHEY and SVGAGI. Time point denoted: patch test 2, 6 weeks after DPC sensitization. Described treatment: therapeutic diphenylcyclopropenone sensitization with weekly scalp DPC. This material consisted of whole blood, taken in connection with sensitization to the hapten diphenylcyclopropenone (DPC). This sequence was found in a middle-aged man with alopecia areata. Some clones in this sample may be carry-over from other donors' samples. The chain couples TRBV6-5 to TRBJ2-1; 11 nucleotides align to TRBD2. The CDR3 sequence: CASQGLAGGTQFF. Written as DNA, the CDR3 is TGTGCCAGCCAAGGACTAGCGGGCGGTACCCAGTTCTTC.